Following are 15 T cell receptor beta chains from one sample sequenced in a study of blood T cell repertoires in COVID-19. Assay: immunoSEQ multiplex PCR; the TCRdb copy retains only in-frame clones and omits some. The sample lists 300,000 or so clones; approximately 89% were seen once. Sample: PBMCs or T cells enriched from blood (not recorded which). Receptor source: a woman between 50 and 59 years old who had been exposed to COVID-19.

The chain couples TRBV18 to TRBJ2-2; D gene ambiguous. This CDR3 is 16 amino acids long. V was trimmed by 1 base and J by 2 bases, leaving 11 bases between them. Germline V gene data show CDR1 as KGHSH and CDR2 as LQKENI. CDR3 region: CASSPLRQENTGELFF. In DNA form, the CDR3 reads TGTGCCAGCTCACCACTTAGGCAGGAAAACACCGGGGAGCTGTTTTTT.

As DNA, the CDR3 is TGCGCCAGCAGCTTGGCCTCCAGTCTACCTAGGCCCCATGAGCAGTTCTTC. Translating it yields CASSLASSLPRPHEQFF. The chain couples TRBV5-1 to TRBJ2-1; D gene unclear. Germline-derived CDR1 and CDR2 are SGHRS and YFSETQ. Trimming took 0 bases from V and 8 from J, leaving 21 bases between them. The CDR3 consists of 17 residues. The entire variable domain, with the rest obtained from reference TRBV5-1 and TRBJ2-1, is as follows: KAGVTQTPRYLIKTRGQQVTLSCSPISGHRSVSWYQQTPGQGLQFLFEYFSETQRNKGNFPGRFSGRQFSNSRSEMNVSTLELGDSALYLCASSLASSLPRPHEQFFGPGTRLTVL.

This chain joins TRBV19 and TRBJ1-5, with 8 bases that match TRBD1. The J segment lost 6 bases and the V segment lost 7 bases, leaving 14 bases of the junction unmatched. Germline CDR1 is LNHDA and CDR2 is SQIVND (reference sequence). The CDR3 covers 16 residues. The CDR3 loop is CASTHGQGLFVQPQHF. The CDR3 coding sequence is TGTGCCAGTACCCACGGACAGGGCCTCTTCGTTCAGCCCCAGCATTTT.

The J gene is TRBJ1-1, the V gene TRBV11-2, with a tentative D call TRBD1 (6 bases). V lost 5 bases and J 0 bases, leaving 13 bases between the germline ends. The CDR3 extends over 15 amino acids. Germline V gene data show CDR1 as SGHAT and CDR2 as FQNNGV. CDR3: CASSAGAGVNTEAFF. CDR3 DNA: TGTGCCAGCAGCGCAGGGGCTGGGGTGAACACTGAAGCTTTCTTT.

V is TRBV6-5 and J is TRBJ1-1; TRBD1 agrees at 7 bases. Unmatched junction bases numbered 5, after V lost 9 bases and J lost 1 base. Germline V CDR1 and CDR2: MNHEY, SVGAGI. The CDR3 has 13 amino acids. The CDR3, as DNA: TGTGCCAGTAGAGAGGGGGCGAACACTGAAGCTTTCTTT. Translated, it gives CASREGANTEAFF.

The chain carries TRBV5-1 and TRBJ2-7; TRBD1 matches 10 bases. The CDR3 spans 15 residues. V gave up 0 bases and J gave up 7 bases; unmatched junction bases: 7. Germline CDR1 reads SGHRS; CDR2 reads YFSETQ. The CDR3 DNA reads TGCGCCAGCAGCTTGGAACTAAGGACAGGGGGTGAGCAGTACTTC. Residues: CASSLELRTGGEQYF.

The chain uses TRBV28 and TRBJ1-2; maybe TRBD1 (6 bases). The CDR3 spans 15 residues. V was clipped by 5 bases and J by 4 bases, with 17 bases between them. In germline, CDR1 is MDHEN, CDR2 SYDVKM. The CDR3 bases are TGTGCCAGCAGTACCCAGGGACACAGGTCCTATGGCTACACCTTC. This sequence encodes CASSTQGHRSYGYTF.

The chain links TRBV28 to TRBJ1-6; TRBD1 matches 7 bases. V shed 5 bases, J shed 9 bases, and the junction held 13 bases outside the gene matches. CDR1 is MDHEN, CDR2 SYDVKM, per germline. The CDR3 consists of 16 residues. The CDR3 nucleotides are TGTGCCAGCAGTCCCAGGGATGAGGGGGCAGTTTCACCCCTCCACTTT. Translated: CASSPRDEGAVSPLHF.

The CDR3 loop is CASSPGQGPYEQYF. DNA for the CDR3: TGTGCCAGTAGCCCGGGACAGGGTCCCTACGAGCAGTACTTC. The chain couples TRBV19 to TRBJ2-7, with 9 bases identical to TRBD1. Germline CDR1 is LNHDA and CDR2 is SQIVND (reference sequence). This CDR3 is built from 14 residues. V lost 6 bases to trimming and J lost 2 bases; unmatched junction nucleotides: 5.

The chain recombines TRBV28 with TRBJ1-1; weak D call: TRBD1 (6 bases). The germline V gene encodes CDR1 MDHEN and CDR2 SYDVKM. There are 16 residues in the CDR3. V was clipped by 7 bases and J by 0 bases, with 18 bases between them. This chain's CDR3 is CASTSRGARVNTEAFF. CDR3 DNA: TGTGCCAGCACCTCTCGGGGGGCTCGGGTGAACACTGAAGCTTTCTTT.

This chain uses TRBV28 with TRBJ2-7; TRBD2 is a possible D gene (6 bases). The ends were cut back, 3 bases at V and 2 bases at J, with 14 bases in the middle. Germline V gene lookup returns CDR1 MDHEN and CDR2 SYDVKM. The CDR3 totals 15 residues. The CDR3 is CASSLYGGSPYEQYF. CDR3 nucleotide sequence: TGTGCCAGCAGTTTGTACGGGGGTTCCCCCTACGAGCAGTACTTC. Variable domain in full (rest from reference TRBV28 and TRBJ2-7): DVKVTQSSRYLVKRTGEKVFLECVQDMDHENMFWYRQDPGLGLRLIYFSYDVKMKEKGDIPEGYSVSREKKERFSLILESASTNQTSMYLCASSLYGGSPYEQYFGPGTRLTVT.

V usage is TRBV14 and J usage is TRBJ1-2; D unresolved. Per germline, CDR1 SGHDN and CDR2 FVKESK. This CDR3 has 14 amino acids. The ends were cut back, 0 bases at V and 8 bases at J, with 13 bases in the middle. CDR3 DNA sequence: TGTGCCAGCAGCCAAGAGTGGCGTTCGGGAGGCTACACCTTC. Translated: CASSQEWRSGGYTF.

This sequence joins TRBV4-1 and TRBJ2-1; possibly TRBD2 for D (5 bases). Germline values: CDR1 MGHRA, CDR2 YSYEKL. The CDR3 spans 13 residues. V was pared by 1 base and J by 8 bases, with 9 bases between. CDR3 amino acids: CASSQVRGHEQFF. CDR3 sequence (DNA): TGCGCCAGCAGCCAAGTTAGAGGGCATGAGCAGTTCTTC.

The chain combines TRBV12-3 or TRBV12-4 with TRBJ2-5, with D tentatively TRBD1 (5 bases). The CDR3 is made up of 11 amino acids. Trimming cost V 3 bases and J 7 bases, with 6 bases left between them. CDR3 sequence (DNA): TGTGCCAGCAGTTTTCAGGGGACCCAGTACTTC. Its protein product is CASSFQGTQYF.

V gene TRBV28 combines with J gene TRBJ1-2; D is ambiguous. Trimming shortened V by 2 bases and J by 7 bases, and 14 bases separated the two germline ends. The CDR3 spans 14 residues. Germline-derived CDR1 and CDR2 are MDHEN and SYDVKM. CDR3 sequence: CASSLLLTSSGYTF. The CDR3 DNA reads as TGTGCCAGCAGTTTACTCCTGACATCCTCTGGCTACACCTTC.